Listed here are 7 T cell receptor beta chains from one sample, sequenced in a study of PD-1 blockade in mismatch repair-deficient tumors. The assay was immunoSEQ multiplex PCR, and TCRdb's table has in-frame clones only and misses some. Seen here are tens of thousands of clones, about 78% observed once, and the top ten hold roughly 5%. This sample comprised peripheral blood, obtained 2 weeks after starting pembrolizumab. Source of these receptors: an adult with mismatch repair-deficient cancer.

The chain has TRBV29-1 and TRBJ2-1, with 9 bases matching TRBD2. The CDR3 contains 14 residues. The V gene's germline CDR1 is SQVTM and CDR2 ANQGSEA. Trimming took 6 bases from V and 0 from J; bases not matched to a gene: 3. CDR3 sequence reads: CSVVSGSSYNEQFF. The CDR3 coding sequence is TGCAGCGTGGTTAGCGGGAGCTCCTACAATGAGCAGTTCTTC.

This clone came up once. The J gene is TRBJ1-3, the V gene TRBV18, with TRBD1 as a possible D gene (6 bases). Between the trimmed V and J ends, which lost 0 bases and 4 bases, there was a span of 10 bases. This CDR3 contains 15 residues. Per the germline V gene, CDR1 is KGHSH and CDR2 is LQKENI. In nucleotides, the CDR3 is TGTGCCAGCTCACCACCCGGGGGGCAAGGAAACACCATATATTTT. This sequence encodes CASSPPGGQGNTIYF.

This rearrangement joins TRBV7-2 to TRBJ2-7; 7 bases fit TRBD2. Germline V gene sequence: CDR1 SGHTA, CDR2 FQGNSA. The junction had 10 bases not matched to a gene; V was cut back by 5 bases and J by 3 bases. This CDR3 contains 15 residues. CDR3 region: CASSLLSGSNYEQYF. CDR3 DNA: TGTGCCAGCAGCCTACTTAGCGGGTCCAACTACGAGCAGTACTTC.

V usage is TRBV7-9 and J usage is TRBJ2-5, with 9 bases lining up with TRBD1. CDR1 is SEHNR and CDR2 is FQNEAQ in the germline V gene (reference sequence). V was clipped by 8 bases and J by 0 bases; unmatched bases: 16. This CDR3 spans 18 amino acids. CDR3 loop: CASGWTGAGTRYQETQYF. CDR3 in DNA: TGTGCCAGCGGATGGACAGGGGCGGGCACCCGGTACCAAGAGACCCAGTACTTC.

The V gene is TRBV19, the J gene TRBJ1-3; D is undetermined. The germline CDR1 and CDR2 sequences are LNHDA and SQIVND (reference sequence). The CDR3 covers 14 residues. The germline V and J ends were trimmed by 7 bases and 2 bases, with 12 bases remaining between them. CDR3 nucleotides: TGTGCCAGTACCTTAGGTTCTGCTGGAAACACCATATATTTT. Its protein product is CASTLGSAGNTIYF.

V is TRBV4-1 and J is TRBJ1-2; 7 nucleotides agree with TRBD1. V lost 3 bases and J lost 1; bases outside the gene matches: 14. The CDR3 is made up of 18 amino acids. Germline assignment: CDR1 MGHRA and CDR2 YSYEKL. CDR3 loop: CASSHRPGTVMNNYGYTF. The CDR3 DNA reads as TGCGCCAGCAGCCATCGCCCCGGGACAGTAATGAATAACTATGGCTACACCTTC.

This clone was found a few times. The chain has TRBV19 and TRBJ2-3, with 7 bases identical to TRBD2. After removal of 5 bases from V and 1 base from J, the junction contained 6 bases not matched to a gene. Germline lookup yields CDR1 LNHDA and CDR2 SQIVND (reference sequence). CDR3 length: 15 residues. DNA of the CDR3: TGTGCCAGTAGTGTGGCGGGAGCTGGCACAGATACGCAGTATTTT. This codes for CASSVAGAGTDTQYF.